The text below deals with one T cell receptor beta chain. Its antigen remains unidentified. This entry comes from a study of identifying expanded T cells in peripheral blood. Measured with immunoSEQ multiplex PCR; TCRdb has only the in-frame clones, and not every one. The repertoire includes over 65,000 clones, approximately 90% of them detected once, and 7.3% sits in the top ten. Study results and caveats: Technical replicates showed around 1.3 changed clones; about two weeks roughly 18; four weeks 19.

The CDR3 sequence is 14 residues long. Germline CDR1 and CDR2: SGHRS and YFSETQ. V was cut by 4 bases and J by 0 bases, with 11 bases left in between. This clonotype was obtained from a person aged 18 to 75 in good health. Sequences were obtained from blood. This chain connects TRBV5-1 to TRBJ2-7, with D possibly matching TRBD1 (6 bases). The CDR3 DNA is TGCGCCAGCAGCCACCGGACAGCCTCCTACGAGCAGTACTTC. Its protein is CASSHRTASYEQYF.